A selection of T cell receptor beta chains follows, all from one sample in a study of long-term antiretroviral therapy in people with HIV. Repertoires were generated with immunoSEQ multiplex PCR, while TCRdb's copy carries only in-frame clones and drops some. The sample records about 18,000 clones, roughly 78% being singletons. Sequencing was performed on unsorted PBMCs, taken at the start of antiretroviral therapy, before treatment. All receptors come from a woman aged 40-49 years with HIV. Each CDR3 is given with its conserved first and last residue. The D gene is left open where the match is weak. Not all rows give a size; the values are once, few, many and, for expanded clones, a class.

v_call,d_call,clone_size,j_call,cdr3_nt,cdr3_aa
TRBV9,TRBD1,once,TRBJ1-2,TGTGCCAGCAGCGTAGCAGGGGGCCTGTTCTATGGCTACACCTTC,CASSVAGGLFYGYTF
TRBV4-3,TRBD1,.,TRBJ2-6,TGCGCCAGCAGCCAAGATGCGGCAGGGGGCGGTGGGGCCAACGTCCTGACTTTC,CASSQDAAGGGGANVLTF
TRBV7-2,.,.,TRBJ1-5,TGTGCCAGCAGCAGCGGCCCTCAGCCCCAGCATTTT,CASSSGPQPQHF
TRBV2,TRBD1,.,TRBJ1-1,TGTGCCAGCACCAGATTGGGACAGGGGACTGAAGCTTTCTTT,CASTRLGQGTEAFF
TRBV4-3,TRBD2,.,TRBJ2-7,TGCGCCAGCAGCCGCGGAGCGGGGGTCGCCTACGAGCAGTACTTC,CASSRGAGVAYEQYF
TRBV2,.,.,TRBJ1-2,TGTGCCAGCATGCCAGGCCCCCTTTTAGCTAACTATGGCTACACCTTC,CASMPGPLLANYGYTF
TRBV9,.,.,TRBJ2-5,TGTGCCAGCAACCTCAATAACCAAGAGACCCAGTACTTC,CASNLNNQETQYF
TRBV7-9,.,.,TRBJ2-2,TGTGCCAGCAGCCCCTCGGGGCCCGGGGAGCTGTTTTTT,CASSPSGPGELFF
TRBV14,.,.,TRBJ1-2,TGTGCCAGCAGCTACAACCCAGTTGGCGCGAGGCATGGCTACACCTTC,CASSYNPVGARHGYTF
TRBV5-5,TRBD2,.,TRBJ2-1,TGTGCCAGCAGCTGGAAGGGCGGGGACTACTACAATGAGCAGTTCTTC,CASSWKGGDYYNEQFF
TRBV6-6,.,.,TRBJ2-5,TGTGCCAGCAGCCGTGGGTATTCGGGTAGCGAAGAGACCCAGTACTTC,CASSRGYSGSEETQYF
TRBV7-2,.,.,TRBJ2-7,TGTGCCAGCAGCTTAGACCCTACCAGATACTACGAGCAGTACTTC,CASSLDPTRYYEQYF
TRBV2,.,.,TRBJ1-1,TGTGCCAGCAGTGAATTGGGGCCCAAGGAAGCTTTCTTT,CASSELGPKEAFF
TRBV30,.,.,TRBJ2-3,TGTGCCGGGACCTCGACCTCCACAGATACGCAGTATTTT,CAGTSTSTDTQYF
TRBV19,TRBD1,few,TRBJ2-7,TGTGCCAGTAGCCCCCGGGACAGGGGTCCCTACGAGCAGTACTTC,CASSPRDRGPYEQYF
TRBV4-2,.,.,TRBJ1-5,TGTGCCAGCAGCCAAGAAACTAGTAGCAATCAGCCCCAGCATTTT,CASSQETSSNQPQHF
TRBV30,.,.,TRBJ2-7,TGTGCCTGGAGTGTCCCATCCTACGAGCAGTACTTC,CAWSVPSYEQYF
TRBV27,.,.,TRBJ1-1,TGTGCCAGCAGTTTCAGTAGGGGAAACGAAGCTTTCTTT,CASSFSRGNEAFF
TRBV29-1,.,few,TRBJ1-1,TGCAGCGCCCGAGGGGCCATGAACACTGAAGCTTTCTTT,CSARGAMNTEAFF
TRBV28,TRBD1,.,TRBJ1-6,TGTGCCAGCACTGGACAGGTCAAATCTAATTCACCCCTCCACTTT,CASTGQVKSNSPLHF
TRBV13,.,.,TRBJ1-1,TGTGCCAGCAGCCCCGCGCAGAAAGCTTTCTTT,CASSPAQKAFF
TRBV27,.,.,TRBJ2-1,TGTGCCAGCAGTCCTCCCTCAGGTGGGGGGAATGAGCAGTTCTTC,CASSPPSGGGNEQFF
TRBV25-1,TRBD1,.,TRBJ1-4,TGTGCCAGCAGTGATCTCTCCCTTACCGGGACAGGGGGTGAAAAACTGTTTTTT,CASSDLSLTGTGGEKLFF
TRBV19,TRBD1,.,TRBJ1-2,TGTGCCAGTAGCCTCCGGGACAGGACAGGCTACACCTTC,CASSLRDRTGYTF
TRBV28,.,.,TRBJ2-7,TGTGCCAGCAGTTTCTATGGACTTTCCACCTACGAGCAGTACTTC,CASSFYGLSTYEQYF
TRBV12-2,.,.,TRBJ2-5,TGTGCAAGTCGCTTACCCCCCCGGCTACTACTAGGTAGATCAGAGACCCAGTACTTC,CASRLPPRLLLGRSETQYF
TRBV6-5,.,.,TRBJ2-7,TGTGCCAGCAGTGGCACAGGGTCCTACGAGCAGTACTTC,CASSGTGSYEQYF
TRBV9,TRBD1,once,TRBJ1-4,TGTGCCAGCAGCGGAGGGGGCACTAATGAAAAACTGTTTTTT,CASSGGGTNEKLFF
TRBV7-9,TRBD2,.,TRBJ2-5,TGTGCCAGCAGCTTCGAAGGCCTAAGCGGGGGGCCCCTAGAGACCCAGTACTTC,CASSFEGLSGGPLETQYF
TRBV2,TRBD1,.,TRBJ1-6,TGTGCCAGCGCCTATGCCCGTTTTCCCAGACAGGGAGGTTCACCCCTCCACTTT,CASAYARFPRQGGSPLHF
TRBV7-7,TRBD1,.,TRBJ2-5,TGTGCCAGCAGCCCACCGTTAGAGGGGGCGAGGGAGACCCAGTACTTC,CASSPPLEGARETQYF
TRBV4-2,TRBD1,.,TRBJ1-1,TGTGCCAGCAGCCAAGGAGACCAGGGGGTGACTGAAGCTTTCTTT,CASSQGDQGVTEAFF
TRBV2,TRBD2,.,TRBJ2-2,TGTGCCAGCAGTGTAGCGCGGGGGGGCATCGGGGAGCTGTTTTTT,CASSVARGGIGELFF
TRBV7-8,TRBD1,.,TRBJ1-5,TGTGCCAGCAGCCGGACAGGGGACTTCTATCAGCCCCAGCATTTT,CASSRTGDFYQPQHF
TRBV18,TRBD1,.,TRBJ1-2,TGTGCCAGCTCACCCGGGACAGAGTCTACTTTCTATGGCTACACCTTC,CASSPGTESTFYGYTF
TRBV6-5,TRBD1,.,TRBJ2-7,TGTGCCAGCAGTTACTTTAAGGGGGCAGTCTACGAGCAGTACTTC,CASSYFKGAVYEQYF
TRBV7-9,.,.,TRBJ2-1,TGTGCCAGCACCCCGCGGTTGGAGGGTTCCTACAATGAGCAGTTCTTC,CASTPRLEGSYNEQFF
TRBV5-6,TRBD1,once,TRBJ2-7,TGTGCCAGCACCACCGCCACACAGGGGGGCTACGAGCAGTACTTC,CASTTATQGGYEQYF
TRBV10-3,.,.,TRBJ1-6,TGTGCCATCCGACAACCCCTCCACTTT,CAIRQPLHF
TRBV7-9,.,few,TRBJ1-2,TGTGCCAGCAGCTTAGATTGGATGAAACAGGATTTTGGTATCTTC,CASSLDWMKQDFGIF
TRBV7-9,.,.,TRBJ2-5,TGTGCCAGCAGCTTAGAGGGGGGCGGACAAGAGACCCAGTACTTC,CASSLEGGGQETQYF
TRBV5-4,TRBD1,.,TRBJ1-2,TGTGCCAGCAGCGGGACAGGGACCCACTATGGCTACACCTTC,CASSGTGTHYGYTF
TRBV5-1,TRBD2,.,TRBJ2-2,TGCGCCAGCAGCTTGGCCGGAGCGGGGGTGGACACCGGGGAGCTGTTTTTT,CASSLAGAGVDTGELFF
TRBV4-3,.,.,TRBJ1-2,TGCGCCAGCAGCCAAGAAGGGGAGGGGGGCTATGGCTACACCTTC,CASSQEGEGGYGYTF
TRBV6-4,.,.,TRBJ1-3,TGCCCTGATCGTGGGTCTGGAAACACCATATATTTT,CPDRGSGNTIYF
TRBV5-4,.,.,TRBJ1-1,TGTGCCAGCAGCTTGGGGTCAGGTCCATGGGACATGAACACTGAAGCTTTCTTT,CASSLGSGPWDMNTEAFF
TRBV7-2,.,once,TRBJ1-3,TGTGCCAGCAGCCCCCAAGGAGGAGGCTCTGGAAACACCATATATTTT,CASSPQGGGSGNTIYF
TRBV2,TRBD2,.,TRBJ2-3,TGTGCCAGCAGGGGCCTAGCGGGAGATACGCAGTATTTT,CASRGLAGDTQYF
TRBV18,.,.,TRBJ2-2,TGTGCCAGCTCCCGGCCGGGACGGATGAACACCGGGGAGCTGTTTTTT,CASSRPGRMNTGELFF
TRBV7-2,TRBD1,.,TRBJ2-1,TGTGCCAGCAGCCCCGGGACAGGTGCCGTTTGGGATGAGCAGTTCTTC,CASSPGTGAVWDEQFF
TRBV18,.,few,TRBJ2-6,TGTGCCAGCTCGGGTCTAAATCCCGGGGCCAACGTCCTGACTTTC,CASSGLNPGANVLTF
TRBV19,.,.,TRBJ1-1,TGTGCCAGTAGTACCTGGGACTCCAAGAACACTGAAGCTTTCTTT,CASSTWDSKNTEAFF
TRBV15,.,medium-sized,TRBJ2-7,TGTGCCACCAGCAGAGATATCGGCCATTCGGGGGAGCAGTACTTC,CATSRDIGHSGEQYF
TRBV28,.,.,TRBJ2-5,TGTGCCAGTCTCAGTCCTCAAGAGACCCAGTACTTC,CASLSPQETQYF
TRBV5-4,.,once,TRBJ1-5,TGTGCCAGCAGCTTTAAGTCCGTGGCAGGGTACGACCAGCCCCAGCATTTT,CASSFKSVAGYDQPQHF
TRBV12-5,.,few,TRBJ1-1,TGTGCTAGTGGTTTAAGGGAGAACACTGAAGCTTTCTTT,CASGLRENTEAFF
TRBV30,TRBD2,.,TRBJ2-7,TGTGCCTGGAGCTCAGCTAGGACTAGCGGGAGAGACGAGCAGTACTTC,CAWSSARTSGRDEQYF
TRBV9,TRBD1,few,TRBJ2-4,TGTGCCAGCAGCGTAGGTGGACAGGCGAACATTCAGTACTTC,CASSVGGQANIQYF